This section outlines one T cell receptor (beta chain) sequence together with its context. Its antigen is not known. The data are from a study of shared clonotypes between healthy human individuals. Study-level findings and limits: Naive subsets generally had larger estimated richness than memory subsets. Generation probabilities of non-shared clonotypes were lower (relative to those shared by all four donors). Rarefaction showed sorted-subset sequencing was incomplete despite large depth.

TCRdb's copy holds only in-frame clones and misses some; the assay was immunoSEQ multiplex PCR. The sample carries some 2,000,000 clones, about 94% recorded once. This CDR3 contains 17 residues. The V gene end was trimmed by 4 bases and the J gene end by 5 bases; junction bases not matched to a gene: 15. Looked up from germline, CDR1 is SGDLS and CDR2 is YYNGEE. Only Caucasian adults living in Nashville, Tennessee served as donors. The TCR comes from a man between 18 and 35 years old in good health. The sample was naive CD4+ T cells sorted from blood. Subset defined: CD45RA+ positively selected. The rearrangement joins TRBV9 to TRBJ2-3; the match to TRBD2 covers 8 bases. CDR3 bases: TGTGCCAGCAGCTCCGGGGAGGGCTCTAGCGGGCAAGATACGCAGTATTTT. It yields the protein CASSSGEGSSGQDTQYF.